One sample yielded the 23 T cell receptor beta chains listed below, sequenced in a study of blood T cells in healthy people across ages. A second roughly 6 to 11 cycle PCR used barcoded and J-beta primers. One entry per CDR3 protein, called by TCRdb with MiXCR from the 5' RACE reads. The table lists over 950,000 distinct CDR3 sequences, roughly two fifths of them singletons. The specimen sequenced was blood. These receptors were obtained from a man between 18 and 29 years old in good health.

This clonotype was counted a few times. The rearrangement uses TRBV12-5 and TRBJ1-5; 9 bases are a match to TRBD1. The V segment lost 1 base and the J segment 3 bases; nucleotides outside the gene matches: 4. Looked up from germline, CDR1 is LGHNT and CDR2 is FRNRAP. The CDR3 consists of 16 residues. The CDR3 DNA sequence: TGTGCTAGTGGTTTGGCGGGACAGGGTGTCAATCAGCCCCAGCATTTT. It codes for CASGLAGQGVNQPQHF.

The sample holds a few counts of this clonotype. The chain has TRBV9 and TRBJ2-7; D call uncertain. Germline assignment: CDR1 SGDLS and CDR2 YYNGEE. V was cut by 0 bases and J by 7 bases, with 14 bases left in between. The CDR3 has 14 amino acids. DNA for the CDR3: TGTGCCAGCAGCGTAGATGGCAGTTACAATGAGCAGTACTTC. This codes for CASSVDGSYNEQYF. Full variable domain (remainder filled in from reference TRBV9 and TRBJ2-7): DSGVTQTPKHLITATGQRVTLRCSPRSGDLSVYWYQQSLDQGLQFLIQYYNGEERAKGNILERFSAQQFPDLHSELNLSSLELGDSALYFCASSVDGSYNEQYFGPGTRLTVT.

V usage is TRBV12-5 and J usage is TRBJ2-5; D unclear. Trimming left V 0 bases short and J 2 bases short, with 10 bases between. CDR3 length: 15 amino acids. CDR1 and CDR2 (germline): LGHNT, FRNRAP. This CDR3 is CASGLVGRPQETQYF. The CDR3 DNA is TGTGCTAGTGGTTTGGTTGGGCGGCCTCAAGAGACCCAGTACTTC.

In this sample, this clonotype turned up a few times. The chain combines TRBV25-1 with TRBJ1-2, with D possibly matching TRBD1 (6 bases). V was pared by 2 bases and J by 4 bases, with 17 bases between. In germline, CDR1 is MGHDK, CDR2 SYGVNS. The CDR3 spans 16 residues. The CDR3 DNA is TGTGCCAGCAGTGAAAGGTCCGGGGGCGAGGGCTATGGCTACACCTTC. It is translated as CASSERSGGEGYGYTF.

V gene TRBV3-1 combines with J gene TRBJ2-3, with 10 bases fitting TRBD2. The CDR3 sequence is 17 residues long. In germline, CDR1 is LGHDT, CDR2 YNNKEL (reference sequence). After removal of 1 base from V and 4 bases from J, the junction contained 8 bases not matched to a gene. The CDR3 DNA is TGTGCCAGCAGCCAAGGTTTGGTAGCGGGGGGTCCAGATACGCAGTATTTT. Its protein is CASSQGLVAGGPDTQYF.

V usage is TRBV7-2 and J usage is TRBJ2-1; D gene unclear. Germline-derived CDR1 and CDR2 are SGHTA and FQGNSA. The CDR3 runs 15 residues. Trimming took 1 base from V and 5 from J, leaving 12 bases between them. As DNA, the CDR3 is TGTGCCAGCAGCTTAGTTGCGGTAGGAAACAATGAGCAGTTCTTC. This translates into CASSLVAVGNNEQFF.

The V and J genes are TRBV25-1 and TRBJ2-5; maybe TRBD1 (6 bases). The V and J ends lost 2 bases and 5 bases respectively, with 15 bases between them. Germline loops: CDR1 MGHDK, CDR2 SYGVNS. The CDR3 loop spans 15 amino acids. In DNA, the CDR3 is TGTGCCAGCAGTGAACAGGGGTCAAAGGGCGAGACCCAGTACTTC. It encodes CASSEQGSKGETQYF.

On this clonotype itself: The junction shows a germline mismatch at one end, possibly a read error. V usage is TRBV12-3 or TRBV12-4 and J usage is TRBJ2-3; TRBD2 aligns across 10 bases. CDR3 length equals 19 residues. CDR3 protein: CASSLGGGLAGASTDAQYF. In DNA, the CDR3 is TGTGCCAGCAGTTTAGGGGGGGGGCTAGCGGGGGCTAGCACAGATGCGCAGTATTTT.

The V gene is TRBV11-2, the J gene TRBJ2-1; no reliable D call. Germline CDR1 and CDR2: SGHAT and FQNNGV. V gave up 1 base and J gave up 8 bases, with 12 bases separating them. The length of the CDR3 is 14 residues. The CDR3 nucleotides read TGTGCCAGCAGCTTAGGGCCCGATGGTGATGAGCAGTTCTTC. This translates into CASSLGPDGDEQFF.

The chain combines TRBV14 with TRBJ2-2; D not resolved. Germline V gene sequence: CDR1 SGHDN, CDR2 FVKESK. The CDR3 runs 13 residues. V dropped 7 bases and J dropped 2 bases, with 8 bases sitting between them. CDR3 residues: CASTRDNTGELFF. The DNA for the CDR3 is TGTGCCAGCACCCGTGATAACACCGGGGAGCTGTTTTTT.

The rearrangement links TRBV12-3 or TRBV12-4 to TRBJ2-1, with TRBD1 matching 8 bases. The length of the CDR3 is 14 residues. The V gene end was trimmed by 4 bases and the J gene end by 8 bases; junction bases not matched to a gene: 7. CDR3 nucleotide sequence: TGTGCCAGCAGTTCCTCCGGGACAGGTGATGAGCAGTTCTTC. Protein sequence: CASSSSGTGDEQFF.

The V and J genes are TRBV3-1 and TRBJ2-7; no clear D gene. This CDR3 comprises 12 residues. The germline gives CDR1 LGHDT, CDR2 YNNKEL (reference sequence). The V gene lost 0 bases and the J gene lost 5 bases, with 5 bases spanning the gap. The DNA of the CDR3 is TGTGCCAGCAGCCAAGATACCGACGAGCAGTACTTC. This codes for CASSQDTDEQYF.

Only a few counts were recorded for this clonotype. The chain recombines TRBV7-2 with TRBJ1-1; D is possibly TRBD1 (5 bases). V was shortened by 3 bases and J by 0 bases, with 11 bases between the two germline ends. The CDR3 has 15 amino acids. Per germline, CDR1 SGHTA and CDR2 FQGNSA. The DNA for the CDR3 is TGTGCCAGCAGCTTCAGGGCTCTGATGAACACTGAAGCTTTCTTT. It translates to CASSFRALMNTEAFF. Combining the CDR3 with reference TRBV7-2 and TRBJ1-1 gives the whole variable domain GAGVSQSPSNKVTEKGKDVELRCDPISGHTALYWYRQSLGQGLEFLIYFQGNSAPDKSGLPSDRFSAERTGGSVSTLTIQRTQQEDSAVYLCASSFRALMNTEAFFGQGTRLTVV.

A remark on this clonotype: This may be a read error: a much more frequent sequence differs by one nucleotide. In DNA, the CDR3 is TGCAGCGTTATTAATCCGGAGAATTGCGTGGGCTACACCTTC. It codes for CSVINPENCVGYTF. The chain joins TRBV29-1 to TRBJ1-2; D unclear. CDR1 is SQVTM and CDR2 is ANQGSEA in the germline V gene. This CDR3 is 14 amino acids long. With 5 bases removed from V and 8 bases from J, the gap between germline ends came to 21 bases.

As for this clonotype: One junction end disagrees with the germline gene, perhaps due to a read error. CDR3 coding DNA: TGTGCCTGCAGTCGACCGACAGGGAGGCTAAGCACAGATACGCAGTATTTT. Amino acids: CACSRPTGRLSTDTQYF. This rearrangement joins TRBV6-2 or TRBV6-3 to TRBJ2-3; a possible D gene is TRBD1 (7 bases). Germline loops: CDR1 MNHEY, CDR2 SVGEGT. This CDR3 has 17 amino acids.

This clonotype turned up a few times. The V call is TRBV20-1, the J call TRBJ2-3; 11 bases map to TRBD1. V lost 3 bases, J lost 3 bases, and 8 bases stayed unmatched. The CDR3 consists of 16 residues. Germline CDR1 DFQATT, CDR2 SNEGSKA (reference sequence). The CDR3 here is CSASLRTGGETDTQYF. The CDR3, as DNA: TGCAGTGCTAGCTTGCGGACAGGGGGCGAGACAGATACGCAGTATTTT.

The gene calls are TRBV15 and TRBJ1-2; a possible D gene is TRBD1 (5 bases). Germline V gene sequence: CDR1 LNHNV, CDR2 YYDKDF (reference sequence). This CDR3 contains 16 residues. Trimming shortened V by 1 base and J by 3 bases, and 15 bases separated the two germline ends. In DNA, the CDR3 is TGTGCCACCAGCAGAGGTGAAGGCAGGGTCTACTATGGCTACACCTTC. It translates to CATSRGEGRVYYGYTF.

This clonotype was found many times. The genes are TRBV27 and TRBJ1-2; no clear D gene. This CDR3 contains 13 residues. V was trimmed by 0 bases and J by 5 bases, leaving 7 bases between them. From germline, CDR1 is MNHEY and CDR2 SMNVEV (reference sequence). This chain's CDR3 is CASSLSAHYGYTF. The CDR3 nucleotides read TGTGCCAGCAGTTTATCCGCCCATTATGGCTACACCTTC.

The rearrangement uses TRBV5-1 and TRBJ1-1; tentative D call: TRBD1 (6 bases). This CDR3 is built from 13 residues. Trimming left V 3 bases short and J 10 bases short, with 16 bases between. Germline CDR1 reads SGHRS; CDR2 reads YFSETQ. The CDR3 region is CASSWATGRGAFF. In DNA form, the CDR3 reads TGCGCCAGCAGCTGGGCAACAGGGCGTGGAGCTTTCTTT.

This clonotype was seen only a few times. This chain links TRBV12-3 or TRBV12-4 with TRBJ1-1, with D hard to call. V dropped 3 bases and J dropped 0 bases, with 8 bases sitting between them. This CDR3 has 14 residues. This chain's CDR3 is CASSFKQLNTEAFF. The CDR3 coding sequence is TGTGCCAGCAGTTTTAAACAGCTGAACACTGAAGCTTTCTTT.

This clonotype was seen a handful of times. V and J are TRBV20-1 and TRBJ1-6, with D tentatively TRBD1 (6 bases). The CDR3 loop spans 15 amino acids. Trimming shortened V by 0 bases and J by 7 bases, and 13 bases separated the two germline ends. In germline, CDR1 is DFQATT, CDR2 SNEGSKA (reference sequence). In DNA form, the CDR3 reads TGCAGTGCTAGAGATAGGGGACAAGGAAATTCACCCCTCCACTTT. Translation: CSARDRGQGNSPLHF.

This chain connects TRBV5-1 to TRBJ1-1; possibly TRBD1 for D (5 bases). The CDR3 has 14 residues. V lost 4 bases to trimming and J lost 6 bases, with 16 bases between them. The germline CDR1 and CDR2 sequences are SGHRS and YFSETQ. CDR3 DNA: TGCGCCAGCAGCGTGGATAGGGGTTATTCTGAAGCTTTCTTT. Translating it yields CASSVDRGYSEAFF.

J is TRBJ2-1 and V is TRBV29-1; TRBD2 might be the D (7 bases). Trimming removed 4 bases at V and 2 bases at J, with 15 bases between. CDR1 and CDR2 from the germline V gene are SQVTM and ANQGSEA. The CDR3 runs 15 residues. The CDR3 sequence is CSVGGGRETYNEQFF. CDR3 coding DNA: TGCAGCGTTGGGGGGGGCAGGGAAACCTACAATGAGCAGTTCTTC.